This TCR beta chain was observed in a study of shared clonotypes between healthy human individuals (dated by TCRdb to 2019 to 2021). Turning to the overall study: Three men and two women, aged 18 to 49 years, made up the cohort. For each donor, CD4 naive and CD4 memory were each run on three plates, CD8 naive on two plates, and CD8 memory on one plate. Blood TCR repertoires of a handful of healthy adults were deeply sequenced to estimate repertoire size and the extent of clonotype sharing between individuals. Libraries were prepared and TCR repertoires were sequenced by different laboratories using diverse techniques, in order to increase sequencing depth and limit assay-specific biases. Each donor's leukapheresis produced roughly between roughly 0.85 and 10 billion PBMCs. What the authors observed across the whole study: Estimated clonotype richness was generally larger for naive than for memory subsets. Sampling was restricted to blood, and TCR repertoires in tissue are likely to differ from TCR repertoires in blood. Because the study included a small number of donors, the genetic and exposure-history diversity represented was limited. About 5% of naive CD4, approximately 3.7% of naive CD8, about 2.4% of memory CD4, and less than 0.45% of memory CD8 clonotypes were shared across several donors. Incomplete sequencing was indicated by rarefaction of sorted-subset datasets, despite the large sequencing depth. Higher generation probabilities were observed for clonotypes shared by all four sorted-subset donors than for non-shared clonotypes. Pairwise subsampling led to the expectation that sequencing depth would affect the degree of clonotype sharing among donors.

Donors were healthy HIV-negative adults with no recently reported acute infections or vaccinations. Only Caucasian adults living in Nashville, Tennessee, USA were represented among the donors. CD4+ T cells were enriched through magnetic negative selection, after which naive cells were positively selected on CD45RA and the remaining negative fraction served as the memory subset. Blood was obtained by leukapheresis, after which PBMCs were separated by Ficoll-Histopaque density gradient centrifugation and cryopreserved in liquid nitrogen vapor phase. Analytical flow cytometry was used to check the purity and quantity of each magnetically sorted T cell population. From each sorted fraction, genomic DNA was isolated and quantified by UV absorbance on a Nanodrop 2000c. TCR CDR3 regions were amplified from genomic DNA by multiplex PCR using the deep immunoSEQ assay. Extracted genomic DNA from each cell subset was distributed evenly across all wells of several immunoSEQ 96-well plates, and each plate was treated as a replicate. For sorted subsets, about 200 ng genomic DNA, equal to tens of thousands of T cell genomes, was loaded into each replicate PCR. Purified libraries were measured with a Qubit 3.0 fluorometer, size-checked on a Bioanalyzer 2100, and measured again with the KAPA Library Quantification kit. Every immunoSEQ 96-well plate was sequenced on a separate single-read 150-cycle Illumina NextSeq 550 flow cell. The authors' pipeline ran thus. Because the immunoSEQ output held only junctional sequences and lacked quality scores, the filtering could not match the filtering applied to full-length reads. Sequences were annotated with PyIR, a Python wrapper for IgBLAST v1.9, and V/J genes and CDR3 were assigned using IMGT germline references. Any read was removed if the V/J assignment was weak (E-value above 1e-6), the CDR3 was missing, or the read contained stop codons, out-of-frame junctions, or ambiguous translated residues. A V3J clonotype was defined by an identical inferred V gene, J gene, and CDR3 amino acid sequence. Percentage overlap between repertoires was computed as shared unique clonotypes divided by the size of the smaller repertoire. Richness of each repertoire was evaluated using RTK rarefaction, the Chao1 estimator, and Recon v2.1 estimates of unobserved clonotypes. OLGA was used to compute generation probabilities for all TCRbeta clonotypes that the gDNA method yielded from a handful of donors. TCRdb re-hosts the immuneACCESS table, in-frame sequences only. Its copies lack some clones; in the studies checked, an unresolved V gene accounts for under half of them, and the cause for the rest is not known. V, J and clone size reflect that table, while D and trimming were determined from the DNA. The sample table contains about 2 million clones; only one count was recorded for 95% of them. The ten biggest clones cover 0.1% to 0.15% of the sample.

The germline V gene provides CDR1 SGHTA and CDR2 FQGNSA. The germline ends are 3 bases apart after V is trimmed by 1 base and J by 2 bases. Including the terminal cysteine and phenylalanine, the CDR3 comprises 12 residues. The kept DNA is CDR3 alone, 36 bases in frame from the first base. About this clone itself: The target of this receptor is not known. No much larger clone is present one base from it, and per-base qualities are unavailable. Other DNA sequences in this specimen translate into the identical CDR3.

The rearranged segments are TRBV7-2 and TRBJ2-7; there is no confident call for the D gene. This clonotype was sampled from a man aged 18 to 29 in good health. The sample comprised naive CD4+ T cells sorted from blood. The label giving this sample's cell subset or site can be read as: CD45RA+ positively selected. The nucleotide sequence is TGTGCCAGCAGCTTAGTTACCTACGAGCAGTACTTC. It is translated as CASSLVTYEQYF.